What follows are 2 T cell receptor beta chains derived from one specimen sequenced in a study of blood T cells in healthy people across ages. With a J-beta primer mix and a sample-barcoded 5' primer, a second PCR ran about 7 to 11 cycles. MiXCR, run by TCRdb on the 5' RACE reads, gives a single entry per CDR3 protein. The profile covers over 500,000 distinct CDR3 sequences, with 45% to 60% appearing a single time and 13% taken by the ten largest. The source material was blood. The receptors were sampled from a woman over 75 in good health.

A few counts support this clonotype. This sequence joins TRBV12-3 or TRBV12-4 and TRBJ2-6; TRBD2 is a possible D gene (5 bases). V was pared by 8 bases and J by 4 bases, with 12 bases between. CDR3 size: 14 residues. The CDR3 reads CASRTGSGANVLTF. CDR3 in DNA: TGTGCCAGCCGTACGGGATCCGGGGCCAACGTCCTGACTTTC.

The rearrangement links TRBV6-6 to TRBJ1-2; D ambiguous. The germline V gene has CDR1 MNHNY and CDR2 SVGAGI (reference sequence). The length of the CDR3 is 14 residues. V was clipped by 5 bases and J by 8 bases, with 18 bases between them. The CDR3 spells CASSPTGSTTGYTF. The CDR3 DNA is TGTGCCAGCAGTCCTACCGGGTCCACTACGGGCTACACCTTC.